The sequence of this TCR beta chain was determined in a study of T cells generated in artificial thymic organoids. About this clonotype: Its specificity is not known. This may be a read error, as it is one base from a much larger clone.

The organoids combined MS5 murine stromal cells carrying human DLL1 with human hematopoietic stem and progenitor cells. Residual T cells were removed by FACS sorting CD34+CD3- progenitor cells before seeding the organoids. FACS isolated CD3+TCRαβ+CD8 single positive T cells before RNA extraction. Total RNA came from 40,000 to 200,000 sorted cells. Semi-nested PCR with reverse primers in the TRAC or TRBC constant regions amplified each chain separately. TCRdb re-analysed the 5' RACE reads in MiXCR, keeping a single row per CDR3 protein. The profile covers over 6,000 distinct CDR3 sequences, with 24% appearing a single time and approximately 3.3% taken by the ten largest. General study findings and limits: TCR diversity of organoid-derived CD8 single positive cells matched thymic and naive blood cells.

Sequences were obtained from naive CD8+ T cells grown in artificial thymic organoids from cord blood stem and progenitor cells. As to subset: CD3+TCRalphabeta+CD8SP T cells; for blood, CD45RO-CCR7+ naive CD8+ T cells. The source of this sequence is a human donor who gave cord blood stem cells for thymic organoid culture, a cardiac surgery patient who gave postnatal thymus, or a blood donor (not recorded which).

CDR3 DNA sequence: TGTGTCAGCAGCGTAGGGGCGTCGCGAGGCTACACCTTC. Protein: CVSSVGASRGYTF. The J gene is TRBJ1-2, the V gene TRBV9; weak D call: TRBD1 (5 bases). Per the germline V gene, CDR1 is SGDLS and CDR2 is YYNGEE. The CDR3 loop spans 13 amino acids.